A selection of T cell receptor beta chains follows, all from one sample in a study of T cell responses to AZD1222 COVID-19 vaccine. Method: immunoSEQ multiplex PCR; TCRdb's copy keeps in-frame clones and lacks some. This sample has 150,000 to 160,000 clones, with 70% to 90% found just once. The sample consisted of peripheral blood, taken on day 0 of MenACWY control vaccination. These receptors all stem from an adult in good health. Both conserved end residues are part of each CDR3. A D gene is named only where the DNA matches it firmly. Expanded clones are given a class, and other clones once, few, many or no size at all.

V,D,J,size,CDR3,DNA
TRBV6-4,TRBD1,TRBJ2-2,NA,CASSEQPGGAVPGELFF,TGTGCCAGCAGTGAACAACCAGGGGGCGCGGTGCCCGGGGAGCTGTTTTTT
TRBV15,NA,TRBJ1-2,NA,CATSRGGGGNYGYTF,TGTGCCACCAGCAGAGGGGGTGGAGGGAACTATGGCTACACCTTC
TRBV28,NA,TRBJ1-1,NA,CATFTPGQGTGAFF,TGTGCCACCTTCACACCCGGGCAAGGAACAGGAGCTTTCTTT
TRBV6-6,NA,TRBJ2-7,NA,CASRDPGRDEQYF,TGTGCCAGCCGGGATCCTGGGCGGGACGAGCAGTACTTC
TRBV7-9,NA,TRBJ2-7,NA,CASSPRRESYEQYF,TGTGCCAGCAGCCCCAGAAGGGAATCCTACGAGCAGTACTTC
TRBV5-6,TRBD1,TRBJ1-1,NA,CASSWDRNTEAFF,TGTGCCAGCAGCTGGGACAGAAACACTGAAGCTTTCTTT
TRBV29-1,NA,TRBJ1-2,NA,CSTFGGAPGYTF,TGCAGCACCTTCGGGGGGGCGCCCGGCTACACCTTC
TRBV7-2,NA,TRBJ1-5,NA,CASRGRGSNQPQHF,TGTGCCAGTAGGGGCAGGGGATCAAATCAGCCCCAGCATTTT
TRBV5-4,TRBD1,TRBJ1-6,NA,CASSLGADRGGNSPLHF,TGTGCCAGCAGCTTGGGGGCTGACAGGGGCGGAAATTCACCCCTCCACTTT
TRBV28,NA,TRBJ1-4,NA,CASSGGARGEKLFF,TGTGCCAGCAGTGGAGGGGCGCGGGGGGAAAAACTGTTTTTT
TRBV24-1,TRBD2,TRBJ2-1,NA,CATSPKDGGTYNEQFF,TGTGCCACCAGCCCGAAGGACGGGGGGACCTACAATGAGCAGTTCTTC
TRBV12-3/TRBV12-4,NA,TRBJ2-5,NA,CASAKRETETQYF,TGTGCCAGCGCCAAGAGGGAGACGGAGACCCAGTACTTC
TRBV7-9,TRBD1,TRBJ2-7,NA,CASSQPGQGTYEQYF,TGTGCCAGCAGCCAGCCGGGACAGGGCACCTACGAGCAGTACTTC
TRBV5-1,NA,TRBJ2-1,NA,CASSLLDTRGDEQFF,TGCGCCAGCAGCCTGCTGGACACCCGAGGGGATGAGCAGTTCTTC
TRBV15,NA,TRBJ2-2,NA,CATSSGTLRTGELFF,TGTGCCACCAGCAGTGGTACTCTCCGAACCGGGGAGCTGTTTTTT
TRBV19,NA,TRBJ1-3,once,CASSIRGNTIYF,TGTGCCAGTAGTATCCGAGGAAACACCATATATTTT
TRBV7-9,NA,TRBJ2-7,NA,CASSPIVSYEQYF,TGTGCCAGCAGCCCGATAGTGTCCTACGAGCAGTACTTC
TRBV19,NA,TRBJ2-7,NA,CASRYRVSGEQYF,TGTGCCAGTAGATACAGGGTATCTGGCGAGCAGTACTTC
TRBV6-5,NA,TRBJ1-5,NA,CASGTGQPQHF,TGTGCCAGCGGGACTGGCCAGCCCCAGCATTTT
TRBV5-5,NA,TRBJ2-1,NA,CASSLFFVGANEQFF,TGTGCCAGCAGCTTGTTTTTTGTGGGGGCGAATGAGCAGTTCTTC
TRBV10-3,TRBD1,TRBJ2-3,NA,CAIRLGTGVTDTQYF,TGTGCCATCAGACTTGGGACAGGGGTCACAGATACGCAGTATTTT
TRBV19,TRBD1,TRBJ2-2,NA,CASIQTGGNTGELFF,TGTGCCAGTATTCAGACAGGGGGGAACACCGGGGAGCTGTTTTTT
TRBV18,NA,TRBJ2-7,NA,CASSPDPRGAYEQYF,TGTGCCAGCTCACCCGATCCGCGGGGAGCCTACGAGCAGTACTTC
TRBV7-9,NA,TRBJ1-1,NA,CASSLDGQGTEAFF,TGTGCCAGCAGCTTAGATGGGCAGGGGACTGAAGCTTTCTTT
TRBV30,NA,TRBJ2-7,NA,CAWSVAVPYEQYF,TGTGCCTGGAGTGTAGCGGTCCCCTACGAGCAGTACTTC
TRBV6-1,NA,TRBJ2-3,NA,CASSVTRGGIGDTQYF,TGTGCCAGCAGTGTGACTCGAGGGGGGATAGGAGATACGCAGTATTTT
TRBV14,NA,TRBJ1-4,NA,CVPSGNRVGNEKLFF,TGTGTCCCCAGTGGGAACAGGGTTGGTAATGAAAAACTGTTTTTT
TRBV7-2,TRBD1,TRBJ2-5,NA,CASSSYRGLVGETQYF,TGTGCCAGCAGCTCCTACAGGGGGCTGGTTGGAGAGACCCAGTACTTC
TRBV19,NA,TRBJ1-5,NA,CASRSRSNQPQHF,TGTGCCAGTAGGAGCAGGAGCAATCAGCCCCAGCATTTT
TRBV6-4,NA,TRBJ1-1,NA,CASSTNTYTEAFF,TGTGCCAGCAGTACAAATACTTACACTGAAGCTTTCTTT
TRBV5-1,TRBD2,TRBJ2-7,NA,CASSPREVAGSAYEQYF,TGCGCCAGCAGCCCCCGGGAAGTAGCGGGCAGTGCCTACGAGCAGTACTTC
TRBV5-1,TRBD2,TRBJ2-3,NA,CASSQGGGLTDTQYF,TGCGCCAGCAGCCAAGGCGGGGGGCTCACAGATACGCAGTATTTT
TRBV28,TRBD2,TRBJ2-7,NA,CASSPLRGVSYEQYF,TGTGCCAGCAGCCCTCTTCGGGGGGTCTCCTACGAGCAGTACTTC
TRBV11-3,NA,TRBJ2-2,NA,CASSFTGLNTGELFF,TGTGCCAGCAGCTTCACGGGGTTGAACACCGGGGAGCTGTTTTTT
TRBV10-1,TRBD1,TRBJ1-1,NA,CASSIDRGTEAFF,TGCGCCAGCAGTATCGACAGGGGGACTGAAGCTTTCTTT
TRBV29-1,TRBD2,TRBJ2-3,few,CSGDSGGTDTQYF,TGCAGCGGGGATAGCGGGGGGACAGATACGCAGTATTTT
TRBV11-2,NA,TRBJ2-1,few,CASSSTAIYNEQFF,TGTGCCAGCAGCTCAACAGCGATCTACAATGAGCAGTTCTTC
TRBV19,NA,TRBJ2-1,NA,CASSIDLAGTQRPGEQFF,TGTGCCAGTAGTATAGATCTCGCCGGGACCCAAAGACCGGGTGAGCAGTTCTTC
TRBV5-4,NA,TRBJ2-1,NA,CASRHPRRRDEQFF,TGTGCCAGCAGACACCCCCGACGTAGGGATGAGCAGTTCTTC
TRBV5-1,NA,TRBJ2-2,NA,CASSRTADTGELFF,TGCGCCAGCAGCCGGACAGCTGACACCGGGGAGCTGTTTTTT
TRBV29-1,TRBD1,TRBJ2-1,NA,CSVDTGTGLTMRQFF,TGCAGCGTTGACACCGGGACAGGGCTAACAATGAGGCAGTTCTTC
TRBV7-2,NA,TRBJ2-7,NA,CASSPFSTGYEQYF,TGTGCCAGCAGCCCGTTCTCGACAGGTTACGAGCAGTACTTC
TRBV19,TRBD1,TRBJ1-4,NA,CASSTPRTGAGIGLFF,TGTGCCAGTAGTACCCCCAGGACAGGGGCGGGAATCGGACTGTTTTTT
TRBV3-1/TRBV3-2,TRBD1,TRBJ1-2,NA,CASSQAWGDSLTNYGYTF,TGTGCCAGCAGCCAAGCTTGGGGGGACAGCTTAACTAACTATGGCTACACCTTC
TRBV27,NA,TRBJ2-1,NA,CASSLMGTGGGNEQFF,TGTGCCAGCAGTTTAATGGGCACAGGAGGGGGCAATGAGCAGTTCTTC